One sample yielded the 27 T cell receptor beta chains listed below, sequenced in a study of T cells in Graves' hyperthyroidism and ophthalmopathy. The investigators amplified TCR beta CDR3 regions from RNA transcripts. The primer set for the first-round RT-PCR of the TCR CDR3 was HTBI. MiXCR, applied by TCRdb to the multiplex PCR reads, yields one record per CDR3 protein. The sample lists under 400,000 distinct CDR3 sequences, roughly an eighth occurring once. The sample consisted of blood. The receptors shown here come from a young woman with Graves' hyperthyroidism.

The chain couples TRBV20-1 to TRBJ2-5; D might be TRBD1 or TRBD2, each matching 6 bases. Germline CDR1 DFQATT, CDR2 SNEGSKA (reference sequence). Trimming took off 2 bases at V and 5 bases at J, with 15 bases between the two ends. This CDR3 contains 14 residues. The CDR3 reads CSARPYGGWETQYF. In DNA, the CDR3 is TGCAGTGCTAGACCTTACGGGGGCTGGGAGACCCAGTACTTC.

This clonotype showed up just once. The genes are TRBV5-1 and TRBJ1-1; D ambiguous. The CDR3 runs 14 residues. V was trimmed by 4 bases and J by 5 bases, leaving 15 bases between them. CDR1 and CDR2 from the germline V gene are SGHRS and YFSETQ. CDR3 in amino acids: CASSRGEGGTEAFF. The CDR3 nucleotides are TGCGCCAGCAGCCGCGGGGAGGGTGGGACTGAAGCTTTCTTT.

This clonotype has a count of ten or more. The chain employs TRBV5-1 and TRBJ1-1; D is unclear. The germline V gene has CDR1 SGHRS and CDR2 YFSETQ. V gave up 0 bases and J gave up 7 bases, with 10 bases separating them. The CDR3 runs to 13 residues. The CDR3 reads CASSLAGRYEAFF. Written as DNA, the CDR3 is TGCGCCAGCAGCTTGGCGGGTCGTTATGAAGCTTTCTTT.

This clonotype has at least ten counts. The chain recombines TRBV11-1 with TRBJ2-7; D is possibly TRBD2 (6 bases). Germline V CDR1 and CDR2: SGHAT, FQDESV (reference sequence). V dropped 3 bases and J dropped 6 bases, with 15 bases sitting between them. There are 14 residues in the CDR3. The CDR3 nucleotides read TGTGCCAGCAGCTTTAGCGGCCGAAACTCCGAGCAGTACTTC. This sequence encodes CASSFSGRNSEQYF.

This clonotype was seen repeatedly, ten times or more. CDR3 in amino acids: CASSNTWEAGELFF. The CDR3 coding sequence is TGTGCCAGCAGCAACACTTGGGAGGCCGGGGAGCTGTTTTTT. This chain links TRBV11-2 with TRBJ2-2; D may be TRBD2 (6 bases). V was pared by 5 bases and J by 6 bases, with 13 bases between. Per germline, CDR1 SGHAT and CDR2 FQNNGV. CDR3 size: 14 residues.

This clonotype was found a few times. A read error may explain this, as a much larger clone is one base away. V usage is TRBV5-6 and J usage is TRBJ1-1; 10 bases map to TRBD1. J was trimmed by 7 bases and V by 2 bases; bases with no gene match: 8. This CDR3 contains 15 residues. Germline CDR1 reads SGHDT; CDR2 reads YYEEEE. CDR3 loop: CASSLRQGAPVEAFF. In DNA, the CDR3 is TGTGCCAGCAGCTTACGACAGGGGGCGCCGGTTGAAGCTTTCTTT.

This clonotype was observed many times. The chain carries TRBV5-1 and TRBJ1-2, with no clear D. CDR1 and CDR2 (germline): SGHRS, YFSETQ. Deletions cut 3 bases from V and 5 bases from J, with 17 bases between. The CDR3 is made up of 15 amino acids. The CDR3 sequence: CASSSGGQVMYGYTF. The CDR3 DNA reads TGCGCCAGCAGCTCCGGTGGTCAGGTTATGTATGGCTACACCTTC.

The chain links TRBV24-1 to TRBJ1-2; D possibly corresponds to TRBD1 (5 bases). Germline CDR1 KGHDR, CDR2 SFDVKD. The CDR3 extends over 13 amino acids. V was shortened by 12 bases and J by 3 bases, with 16 bases between the two germline ends. The DNA for the CDR3 is TGTGCCGTCGCCCCGGGGGGGGACTATGGCTACACCTTC. This gives the protein CAVAPGGDYGYTF.

The chain recombines TRBV7-3 with TRBJ2-1, with D perhaps TRBD2 (6 bases). The CDR3 sequence is 14 residues long. V was pared by 5 bases and J by 6 bases, with 14 bases between. Germline V CDR1 and CDR2: SGHTA, FQGTGA. The CDR3 DNA is TGTGCCAGCAGCCCATCATCGACTAGCAATGAGCAGTTCTTC. Its translation: CASSPSSTSNEQFF.

This clonotype came up many times. The rearrangement links TRBV2 to TRBJ1-5; possible D gene TRBD1, 5 bases. Per germline, CDR1 SNHLY and CDR2 FYNNEI. V shed 7 bases and J shed 7 bases, with 17 bases lying between them. The CDR3 spans 14 residues. Here the CDR3 reads CASTGVEVGQPQHF. In nucleotides, the CDR3 is TGTGCCAGCACGGGGGTGGAGGTCGGGCAGCCCCAGCATTTT.

This clonotype was counted ten times or more. The V call is TRBV5-1, the J call TRBJ2-7, with 7 bases identical to TRBD1. The CDR3 contains 14 residues. The trim removed 7 bases at V and 0 bases at J, leaving 7 bases unmatched. Germline loops: CDR1 SGHRS, CDR2 YFSETQ. Here the CDR3 reads CASHEAGGSYEQYF. The CDR3 DNA sequence: TGCGCCAGCCATGAAGCAGGGGGCTCCTACGAGCAGTACTTC.

To note about this clonotype: With a much larger clone just one base away, this may be a read error. The J gene is TRBJ1-1, the V gene TRBV6-1; the D gene is possibly TRBD1 (5 bases). The CDR3 runs to 13 residues. CDR1 is MNHNS and CDR2 is SASEGT in the germline V gene. CDR3 DNA sequence: TGTGCCAGCACCTTCTCCGGGGGGACGGAAGCTCTCTTT. It translates to CASTFSGGTEALF.

This clonotype was detected once. The J gene is TRBJ2-1, the V gene TRBV24-1; 10 bases match TRBD1. The CDR3 spans 17 residues. CDR1 and CDR2 (germline): KGHDR, SFDVKD. Germline trimming cut 5 bases from V and 12 bases from J; bases unmatched to any gene: 18. The DNA of the CDR3 is TGTGCCACCAGTGGCCACGGACCCGGGACAGGGGCTTCGTGGCAGTTCTTC. This translates into CATSGHGPGTGASWQFF.

In its sample, this clonotype was seen a few times. The chain joins TRBV6-2 or TRBV6-3 to TRBJ2-7; 7 bases fit TRBD1. The trim removed 6 bases at V and 2 bases at J, leaving 7 bases unmatched. CDR3 length equals 14 residues. Germline lookup yields CDR1 MNHEY and CDR2 SVGEGT. The CDR3 DNA follows: TGTGCCAGCAGCCTCGACAGGGCAACCTACGAGCAGTACTTC. This sequence encodes CASSLDRATYEQYF.

This clonotype appeared a few times. The genes are TRBV20-1 and TRBJ1-3; a possible D gene is TRBD1 (6 bases). V was trimmed by 4 bases and J by 0 bases, leaving 10 bases between them. CDR3 length: 14 residues. Germline V gives CDR1 DFQATT, CDR2 SNEGSKA (reference sequence). Written as DNA, the CDR3 is TGCAGTGCTAAGACAGGCCCCTCTGGAAACACCATATATTTT. It translates to CSAKTGPSGNTIYF.

At least ten counts were recorded for this clonotype. The V gene is TRBV6-2 or TRBV6-3, the J gene TRBJ2-5; 7 nucleotides line up with TRBD2. The CDR3 is 15 amino acids. With V trimmed by 2 bases and J by 7 bases, 10 bases remained unmatched. The germline gives CDR1 MNHEY, CDR2 SVGEGT. The CDR3 nucleotides are TGTGCCAGCAGTTACCGGTCTAGCGGTGGAGGGACCCAGTACTTC. It translates to CASSYRSSGGGTQYF.

This clonotype was counted at least ten times. The chain links TRBV28 to TRBJ2-7; 9 bases match TRBD1. Germline V gives CDR1 MDHEN, CDR2 SYDVKM. The CDR3 is made up of 17 amino acids. V shed 2 bases, J shed 3 bases, and the junction held 11 bases outside the gene matches. The CDR3 loop is CASSLILGPGQGYEQYF. The CDR3 coding sequence is TGTGCCAGCAGTTTAATTCTCGGCCCGGGACAGGGCTACGAGCAGTACTTC.

This clonotype was found many times. The J gene is TRBJ2-5, the V gene TRBV3-1, with D uncertain. This CDR3 has 12 residues. In germline, CDR1 is LGHDT, CDR2 YNNKEL (reference sequence). Trimming shortened V by 3 bases and J by 5 bases, and 7 bases separated the two germline ends. The CDR3 reads CASSHSRETQYF. The CDR3 DNA reads TGTGCCAGCAGCCACTCGCGGGAGACCCAGTACTTC.

As concerns this clonotype: A much larger clone differs from this one at a single base, so this may be a read error. The CDR3 spells CSAHDVPGLGGRASYEQCF. CDR3 sequence (DNA): TGCAGTGCGCACGACGTACCGGGACTAGGGGGACGTGCATCCTACGAGCAGTGCTTC. The chain recombines TRBV20-1 with TRBJ2-7, with 8 bases fitting TRBD2. The CDR3 has 19 amino acids. Germline V CDR1 and CDR2: DFQATT, SNEGSKA (reference sequence).

The chain has TRBV7-6 and TRBJ2-1; no clear D gene. Germline V gives CDR1 SGHVS, CDR2 FNYEAQ. This CDR3 region has 12 residues. V gave up 4 bases and J gave up 16 bases, with 17 bases separating them. The CDR3 is CASSSSAARQFF. CDR3 nucleotides: TGTGCCAGCAGCTCCTCTGCGGCCCGGCAATTCTTC.

This clonotype was seen ten or more times. V is TRBV7-2 and J is TRBJ1-3; D possibly corresponds to TRBD1 (5 bases). This CDR3 is built from 14 residues. The germline V gene encodes CDR1 SGHTA and CDR2 FQGNSA. Trimming shortened V by 4 bases and J by 0 bases, and 7 bases separated the two germline ends. CDR3 in amino acids: CASSWDLSGNTIYF. In nucleotides, the CDR3 is TGTGCCAGCAGCTGGGACCTCTCTGGAAACACCATATATTTT.

The chain has TRBV5-6 and TRBJ1-2, with D maybe TRBD1 (6 bases). With 5 bases removed from V and 7 bases from J, the gap between germline ends came to 15 bases. From germline, CDR1 is SGHDT and CDR2 YYEEEE. This CDR3 has 13 amino acids. CDR3 residues: CASRQGSGFGYTF. The CDR3, as DNA: TGTGCCAGCAGACAGGGCAGTGGTTTTGGCTACACCTTC.

The V gene is TRBV28, the J gene TRBJ2-7, with 9 positions matching TRBD1. The germline V gene has CDR1 MDHEN and CDR2 SYDVKM. There are 15 residues in the CDR3. Trimming took 2 bases from V and 3 from J; bases not matched to a gene: 5. Here the CDR3 reads CASSLTGTGFYEQYF. For the CDR3, the DNA is TGTGCCAGCAGTTTAACCGGGACAGGGTTCTACGAGCAGTACTTC.

This clonotype has a count of ten or more. The chain recombines TRBV12-3 or TRBV12-4 with TRBJ1-3; no clear D. V was trimmed by 6 bases and J by 0 bases, leaving 15 bases between them. The CDR3 totals 16 residues. The CDR3 protein is CASRGRPSSSGNTIYF. The CDR3 coding sequence is TGTGCCAGCAGGGGCCGACCGTCGAGCTCTGGAAACACCATATATTTT.

This clonotype appeared many times. The gene calls are TRBV5-1 and TRBJ2-2; 7 bases line up with TRBD2. CDR3 length: 16 amino acids. The junction had 9 bases not matched to a gene; V was cut back by 4 bases and J by 3 bases. Germline V gene data show CDR1 as SGHRS and CDR2 as YFSETQ. The CDR3 DNA follows: TGCGCCAGCAGCACGGGGGACTACCGATACACCGGGGAGCTGTTTTTT. As protein: CASSTGDYRYTGELFF.

The chain employs TRBV20-1 and TRBJ1-2, with D possibly being TRBD1 (6 bases). There are 15 residues in the CDR3. Germline loops: CDR1 DFQATT, CDR2 SNEGSKA (reference sequence). V was clipped by 6 bases and J by 1 base, with 18 bases between them. CDR3 DNA sequence: TGCAGTGCCAAACCTCAGGGGCGAATTAACTATGGCTACACCTTC. This codes for CSAKPQGRINYGYTF.

On this clonotype: A clone one base away is much larger, so this may be a read error. The chain links TRBV27 to TRBJ2-1; D not certain. CDR1 and CDR2 from the germline V gene are MNHEY and SMNVEV (reference sequence). Trimming took off 8 bases at V and 10 bases at J, with 12 bases between the two ends. The CDR3 totals 11 residues. The CDR3 nucleotides are TGTGCCAGCGATATGAAGGGCGAGCAGTTCTTC. Residues: CASDMKGEQFF.